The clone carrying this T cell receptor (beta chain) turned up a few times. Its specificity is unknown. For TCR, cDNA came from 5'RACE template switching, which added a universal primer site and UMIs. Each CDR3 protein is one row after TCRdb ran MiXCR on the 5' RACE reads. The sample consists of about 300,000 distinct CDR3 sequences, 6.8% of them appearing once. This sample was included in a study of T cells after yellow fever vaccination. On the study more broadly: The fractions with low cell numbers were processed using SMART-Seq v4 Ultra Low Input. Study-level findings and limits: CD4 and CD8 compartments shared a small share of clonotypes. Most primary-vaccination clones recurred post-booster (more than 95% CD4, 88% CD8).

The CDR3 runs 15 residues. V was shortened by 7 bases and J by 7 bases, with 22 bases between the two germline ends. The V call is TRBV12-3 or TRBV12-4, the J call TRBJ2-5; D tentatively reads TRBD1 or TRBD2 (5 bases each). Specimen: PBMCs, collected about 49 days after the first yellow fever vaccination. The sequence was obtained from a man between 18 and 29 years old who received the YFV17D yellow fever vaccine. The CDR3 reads CASTSRPGPVGTQYF. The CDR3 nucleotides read TGTGCCAGCACCTCTAGACCGGGGCCCGTGGGGACCCAGTACTTC.